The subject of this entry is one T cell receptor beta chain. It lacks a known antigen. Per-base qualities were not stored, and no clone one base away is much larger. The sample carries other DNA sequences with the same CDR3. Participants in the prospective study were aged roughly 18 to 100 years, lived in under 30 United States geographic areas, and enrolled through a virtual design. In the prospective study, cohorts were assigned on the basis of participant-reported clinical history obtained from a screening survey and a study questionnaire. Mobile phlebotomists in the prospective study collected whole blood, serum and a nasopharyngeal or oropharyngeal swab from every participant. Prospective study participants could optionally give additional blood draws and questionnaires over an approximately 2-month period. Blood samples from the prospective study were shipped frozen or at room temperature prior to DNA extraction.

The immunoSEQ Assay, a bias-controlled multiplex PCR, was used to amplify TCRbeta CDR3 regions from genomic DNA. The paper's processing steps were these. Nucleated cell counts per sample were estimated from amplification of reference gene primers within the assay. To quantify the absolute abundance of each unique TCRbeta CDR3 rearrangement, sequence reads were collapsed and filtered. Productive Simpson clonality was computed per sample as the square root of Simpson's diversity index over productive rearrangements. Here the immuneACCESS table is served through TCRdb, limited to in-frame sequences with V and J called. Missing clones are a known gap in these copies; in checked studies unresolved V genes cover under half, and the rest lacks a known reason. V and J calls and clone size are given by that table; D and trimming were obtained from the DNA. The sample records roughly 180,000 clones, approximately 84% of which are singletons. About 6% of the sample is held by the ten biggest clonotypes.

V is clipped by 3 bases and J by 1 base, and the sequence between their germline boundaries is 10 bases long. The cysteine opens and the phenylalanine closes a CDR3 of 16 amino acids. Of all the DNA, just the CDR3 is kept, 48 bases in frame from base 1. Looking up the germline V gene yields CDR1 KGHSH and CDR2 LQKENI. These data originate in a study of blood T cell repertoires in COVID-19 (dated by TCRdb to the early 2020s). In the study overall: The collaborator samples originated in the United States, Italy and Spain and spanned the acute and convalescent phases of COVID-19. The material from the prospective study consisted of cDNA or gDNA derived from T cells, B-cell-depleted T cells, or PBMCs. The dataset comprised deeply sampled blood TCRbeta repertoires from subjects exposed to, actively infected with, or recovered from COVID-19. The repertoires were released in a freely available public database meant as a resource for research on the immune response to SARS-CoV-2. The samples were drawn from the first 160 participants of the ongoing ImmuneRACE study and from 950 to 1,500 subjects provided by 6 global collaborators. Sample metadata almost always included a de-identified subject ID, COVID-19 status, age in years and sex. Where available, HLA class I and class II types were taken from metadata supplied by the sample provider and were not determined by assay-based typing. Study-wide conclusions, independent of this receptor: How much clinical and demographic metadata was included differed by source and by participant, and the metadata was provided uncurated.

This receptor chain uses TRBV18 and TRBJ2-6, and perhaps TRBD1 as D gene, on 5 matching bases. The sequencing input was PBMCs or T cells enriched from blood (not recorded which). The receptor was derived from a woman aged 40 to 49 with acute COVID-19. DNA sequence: TGTGCCAGCTCACCGCGTGACAGTTCTGGGGCCAACGTCCTGACTTTC. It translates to CASSPRDSSGANVLTF.